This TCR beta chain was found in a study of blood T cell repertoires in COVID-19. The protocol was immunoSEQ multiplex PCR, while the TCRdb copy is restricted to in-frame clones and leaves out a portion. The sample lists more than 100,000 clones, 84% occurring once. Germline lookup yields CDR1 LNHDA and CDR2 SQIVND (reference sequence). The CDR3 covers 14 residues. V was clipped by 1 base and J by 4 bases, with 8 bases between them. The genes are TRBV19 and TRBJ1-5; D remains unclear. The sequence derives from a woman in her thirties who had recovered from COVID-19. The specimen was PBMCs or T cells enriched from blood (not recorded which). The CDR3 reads CASSIGAVNQPQHF. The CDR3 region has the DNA TGTGCCAGTAGTATAGGGGCAGTTAATCAGCCCCAGCATTTT.